The clone carrying this TCR beta chain was counted a single time. The data belong to a study of cytomegalovirus exposure and HLA in healthy donors. The primer mix had 60 Vbeta and 13 Jbeta primers. Sequenced by immunoSEQ multiplex PCR; TCRdb stores in-frame clones only, minus some. The sample lists some 220,000 clones, about 85% occurring once. Germline values: CDR1 SGHTA, CDR2 FQGNSA. The V gene lost 0 bases and the J gene lost 5 bases, with 5 bases spanning the gap. The CDR3 sequence is 13 residues long. Sequencing input: PBMCs. V usage is TRBV7-2 and J usage is TRBJ2-1; D remains ambiguous. The source of this sequence is a girl aged 2-10 years in good health and CMV-seronegative. In nucleotides, the CDR3 is TGTGCCAGCAGCTTAGCTCGGGACAATGAGCAGTTCTTC. Translated, it gives CASSLARDNEQFF.